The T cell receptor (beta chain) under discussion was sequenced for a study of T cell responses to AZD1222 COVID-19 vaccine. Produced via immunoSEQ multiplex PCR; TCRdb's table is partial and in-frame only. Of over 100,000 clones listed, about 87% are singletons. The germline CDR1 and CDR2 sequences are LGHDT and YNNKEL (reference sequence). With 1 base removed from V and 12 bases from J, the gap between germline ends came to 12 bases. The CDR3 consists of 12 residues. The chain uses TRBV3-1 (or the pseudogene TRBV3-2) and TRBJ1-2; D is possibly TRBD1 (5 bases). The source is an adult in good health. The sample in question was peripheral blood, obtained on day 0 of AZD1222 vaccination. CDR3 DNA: TGTGCCAGCAGCCAAGGGGGGGGTCCGGACACCTTC. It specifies CASSQGGGPDTF.